This T cell receptor (beta chain) originates from a study of blood T cells in healthy people across ages (dated by TCRdb to between 2015 and 2016). Turning to the overall study: In model experiments, template switching captured about one uniquely barcoded TCR beta cDNA molecule for every two T cells. The study measured age-related changes in TCR beta repertoire diversity using deep sequencing normalized with unique cDNA molecular identifiers. The donors were split into four age groups: young (average around 15 years), middle-aged (more than 35), aged (roughly 68) and long-lived (under 90). To avoid experimental bias, donors of different ages were randomly spread across the sequencing lanes. For two donors (one aged 18 to 29 and one aged 80 or older), the study analyzed two additional independent replicas of 1 million unique cDNA reads from the same blood draw. Overall study outcomes, separate from this receptor: Compared with the aged group, the long-lived group had more naive CD4+ T cells, fewer expanded clones and increased TCR diversity, a pattern suggesting age selection. Conclusive comparison of naive and antigen-experienced compartments was prevented by the profiling of bulk unsorted PBMCs. As age increased, observed TCR beta diversity per million T cells dropped in a roughly linear way, and a significant reduction was already evident by age 40. The CMV infection status of donors was not known, potentially confounding age-related changes in expanded clonotypes. The percentage of naive T cells measured by flow cytometry correlated strongly with observed TCR beta diversity. Estimates of total diversity based on one million sequenced T cells were regarded as lower bounds and as underestimates.

Systemically healthy Caucasian individuals from Russia, 39 in total and aged about 6 to 100 years, were included as donors. About 9.8 milliliters of peripheral blood were drawn from each donor into EDTA-treated Vacutainer tubes. Ficoll-Paque density-gradient centrifugation was used to isolate PBMCs, with at least 6.5 million per sample. Total RNA was extracted from PBMCs with Trizol reagent, with at least 5.5 micrograms obtained per sample. For every donor, flow cytometry on a PBMC aliquot measured the percentage of naive CD45RAhigh/CD27high T cells. The library was built by means of 5' RACE. Sequencing relied on an Illumina HiSeq 2500. A second roughly 6 to 12 cycle PCR used a sample-barcoded 5' primer and a J-beta primer mix. A unique molecular identifier was introduced onto each TCR beta cDNA molecule by a template-switch 5' adaptor carrying 12 random nucleotides. Each sample yielded at least 3 million CDR3-containing paired-end reads. The Mint cDNA synthesis kit, primed by a TRBC-specific oligonucleotide, was used to synthesize first-strand cDNA from all RNA. Following uracil-DNA glycosylase treatment, a first 18-cycle PCR with universal primers M1SS and BC2_uni_R was performed on all cDNA. The paper's processing steps were these. Each sample was normalized by randomly selecting 1 million high-quality reads, each carrying a distinct molecular identifier. Instead of being binned into consensus sequences, reads that shared molecular identifiers were thrown out. MiTCR, with a Q25 quality threshold and the strictest error-elimination algorithm, was used for CDR3 identification, clonotype clustering and error correction. A nonparametric unseen species model with Euler transformation was used to estimate lower-bound total TCR beta diversity. TCRdb passed the public sequencing reads through fastp at Q25 and MiXCR, retaining productive beta sequences. CDR3 protein sequences are deduplicated, and each keeps its most common genes and DNA. The V and J calls were determined by TCRdb, not by the authors. The sample table shows hundreds of thousands of distinct CDR3 sequences, and roughly 30% are seen once. Of the sample, approximately 15% is held by the ten largest clones.

CDR1 and CDR2, looked up from the germline V gene, are SGHTA and FQGNSA. Including the terminal cysteine and phenylalanine, the CDR3 comprises 14 residues. Only the CDR3 part of the read is kept: 42 bases, read in frame from the first base. A word on this clonotype: Its recognized antigen is unknown. No much larger clone exists at a distance of one base, and base qualities are not known.

The chain is encoded by TRBV7-2 joined to TRBJ2-5; the D gene is perhaps TRBD2, from 5 matching bases. Matching the DNA end better, TRBJ2-7 makes the J call doubtful. Material: blood. The source of this sequence is a woman of 80 years or more in good health. Donor details come from another sample of the same person, matched by shared clones. The CDR3 here reads CASSYLEGRYEQYF. The nucleotide sequence is given as TGTGCCAGCAGTTACCTAGAGGGTCGCTACGAGCAGTACTTC.